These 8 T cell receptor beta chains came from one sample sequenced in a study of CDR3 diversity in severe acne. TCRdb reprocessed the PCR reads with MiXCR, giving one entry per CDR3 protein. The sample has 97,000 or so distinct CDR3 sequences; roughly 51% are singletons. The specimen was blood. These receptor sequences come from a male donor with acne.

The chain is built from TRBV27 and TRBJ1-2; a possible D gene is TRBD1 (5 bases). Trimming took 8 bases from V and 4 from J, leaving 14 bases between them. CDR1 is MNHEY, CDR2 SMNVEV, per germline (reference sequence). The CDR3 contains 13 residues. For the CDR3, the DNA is TGTGCCAGCGCCCGCGGGGGATCCTATGGCTACACCTTC. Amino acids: CASARGGSYGYTF.

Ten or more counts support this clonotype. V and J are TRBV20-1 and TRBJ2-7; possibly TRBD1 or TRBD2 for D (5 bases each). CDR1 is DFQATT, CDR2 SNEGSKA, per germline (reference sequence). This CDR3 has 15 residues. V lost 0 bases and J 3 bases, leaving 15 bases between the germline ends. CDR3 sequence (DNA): TGCAGTGCTAGAGATCGGGGCAGGAATTACTACGAGCAGTACTTC. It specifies CSARDRGRNYYEQYF.

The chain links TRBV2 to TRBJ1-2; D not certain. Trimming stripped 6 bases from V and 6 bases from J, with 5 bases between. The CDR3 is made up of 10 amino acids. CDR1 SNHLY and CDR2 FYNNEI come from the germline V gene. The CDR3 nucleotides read TGTGCCAGCAGGATGGATGGCTACACCTTC. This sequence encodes CASRMDGYTF.

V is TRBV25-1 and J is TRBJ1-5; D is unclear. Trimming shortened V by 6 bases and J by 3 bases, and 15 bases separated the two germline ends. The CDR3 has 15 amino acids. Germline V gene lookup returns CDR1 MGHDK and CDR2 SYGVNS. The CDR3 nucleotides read TGTGCCAGCAGCCAAGAACCAGGAGTCAATCAGCCCCAGCATTTT. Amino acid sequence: CASSQEPGVNQPQHF.

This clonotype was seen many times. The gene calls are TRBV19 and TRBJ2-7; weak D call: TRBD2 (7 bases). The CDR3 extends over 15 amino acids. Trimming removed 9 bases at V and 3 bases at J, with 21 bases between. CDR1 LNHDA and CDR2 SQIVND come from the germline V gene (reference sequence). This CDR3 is CASTQGSGTGYEQYF. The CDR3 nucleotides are TGTGCCAGCACCCAGGGGAGCGGGACCGGCTACGAGCAGTACTTC.

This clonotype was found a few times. This CDR3 reads CANGQENYGYTF. CDR3 coding DNA: TGTGCCAACGGACAGGAAAACTATGGCTACACCTTC. The rearrangement joins TRBV2 to TRBJ1-2; 7 bases agree with TRBD1. From germline, CDR1 is SNHLY and CDR2 FYNNEI. The CDR3 is 12 amino acids. The V and J ends lost 10 bases and 2 bases, in that order; junction bases with no gene match: 4.

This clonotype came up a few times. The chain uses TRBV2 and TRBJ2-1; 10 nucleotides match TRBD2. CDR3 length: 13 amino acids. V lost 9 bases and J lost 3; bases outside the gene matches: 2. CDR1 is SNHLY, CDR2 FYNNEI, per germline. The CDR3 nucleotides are TGTGCCAGATCTAGCGGGAGCTACAATGAGCAGTTCTTC. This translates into CARSSGSYNEQFF.

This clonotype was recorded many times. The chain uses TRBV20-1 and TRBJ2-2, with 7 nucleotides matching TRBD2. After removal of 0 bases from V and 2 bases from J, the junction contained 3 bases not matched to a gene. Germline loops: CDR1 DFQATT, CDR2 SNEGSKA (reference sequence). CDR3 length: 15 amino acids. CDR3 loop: CSAREGGGNTGELFF. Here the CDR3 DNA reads TGCAGTGCTAGAGAAGGCGGGGGTAACACCGGGGAGCTGTTTTTT.